This T cell receptor (beta chain) was sequenced during a study of radiotherapy plus CTLA-4 blockade in lung cancer. At the level of the study: Objective response was observed in roughly a sixth of patients, and disease control in approximately 33%. Study conclusions and caveats: Tumor-derived TCR clones expanded in blood after radiotherapy plus ipilimumab. With interferon-beta, early dynamics of blood T cell clones were reported to best predict response.

Those with chemo-refractory metastatic non-small-cell lung cancer were treated with focal radiation combined with CTLA-4 blockade using ipilimumab. The CDR3 is made up of 15 amino acids. Losses at the gene ends were 6 bases for V and 4 bases for J; bases not matched to a gene: 6. Germline V CDR1 and CDR2: LNHDA, SQIVND (reference sequence). Sequencing used immunoSEQ multiplex PCR; TCRdb keeps in-frame clones, though not all of them. The table includes roughly 13,000 clones, approximately 87% detected once. This clone was counted a few times. The antigen is not known. This rearrangement joins TRBV19 to TRBJ1-1; 12 nucleotides agree with TRBD1. The sequences come from peripheral blood, collected from a patient treated with radiotherapy plus ipilimumab. This sequence was found in a human donor with non-small cell lung cancer that progressed on radiotherapy plus ipilimumab. Some clones in this sample may be carry-over from other donors' samples. The CDR3 region is CASRGDRGRTTEAFF. CDR3 DNA sequence: TGTGCCAGTAGGGGGGACAGGGGGCGGACCACTGAAGCTTTCTTT.